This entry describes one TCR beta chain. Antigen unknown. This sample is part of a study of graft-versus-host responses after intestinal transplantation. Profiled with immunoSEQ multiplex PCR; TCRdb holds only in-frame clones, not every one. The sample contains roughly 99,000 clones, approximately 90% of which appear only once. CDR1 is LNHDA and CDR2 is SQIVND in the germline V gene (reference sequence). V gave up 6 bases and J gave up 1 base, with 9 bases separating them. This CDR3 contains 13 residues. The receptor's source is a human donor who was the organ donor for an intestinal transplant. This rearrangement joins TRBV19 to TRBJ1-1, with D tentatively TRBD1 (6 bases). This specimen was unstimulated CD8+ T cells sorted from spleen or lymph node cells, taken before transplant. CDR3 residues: CASRRTENTEAFF. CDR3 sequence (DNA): TGTGCCAGTAGACGGACAGAGAACACTGAAGCTTTCTTT.